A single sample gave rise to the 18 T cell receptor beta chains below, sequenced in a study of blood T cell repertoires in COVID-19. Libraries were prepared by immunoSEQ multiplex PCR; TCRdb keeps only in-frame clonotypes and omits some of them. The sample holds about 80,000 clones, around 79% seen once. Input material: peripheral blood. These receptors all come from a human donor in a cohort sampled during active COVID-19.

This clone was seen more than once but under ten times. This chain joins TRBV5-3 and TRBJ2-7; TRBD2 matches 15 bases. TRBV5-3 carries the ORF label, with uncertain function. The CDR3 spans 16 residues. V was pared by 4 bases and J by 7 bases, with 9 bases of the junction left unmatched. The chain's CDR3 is CARSRTSGRVFFEQYV. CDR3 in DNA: TGTGCCAGAAGCCGGACTAGCGGGAGGGTGTTTTTTGAGCAGTACGTC.

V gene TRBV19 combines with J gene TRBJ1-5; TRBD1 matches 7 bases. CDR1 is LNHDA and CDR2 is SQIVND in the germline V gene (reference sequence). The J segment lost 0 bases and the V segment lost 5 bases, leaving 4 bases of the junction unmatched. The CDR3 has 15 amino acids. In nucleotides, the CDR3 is TGTGCCAGTAGTTCGACAGGGTATAGCAATCAGCCCCAGCATTTT. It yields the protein CASSSTGYSNQPQHF.

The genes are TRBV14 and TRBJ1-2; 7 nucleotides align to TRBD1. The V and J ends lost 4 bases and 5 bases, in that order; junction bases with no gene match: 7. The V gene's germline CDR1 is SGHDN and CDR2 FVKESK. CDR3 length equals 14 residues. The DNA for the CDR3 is TGTGCCAGCAGCCTCCTCGGGACAGCATATGGCTACACCTTC. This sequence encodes CASSLLGTAYGYTF.

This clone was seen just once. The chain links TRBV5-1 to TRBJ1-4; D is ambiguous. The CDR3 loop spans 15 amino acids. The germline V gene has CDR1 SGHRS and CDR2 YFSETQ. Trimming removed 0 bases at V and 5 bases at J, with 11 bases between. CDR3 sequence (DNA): TGCGCCAGCAGCTTGGGTGCCCCTACGAATGAAAAACTGTTTTTT. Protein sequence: CASSLGAPTNEKLFF. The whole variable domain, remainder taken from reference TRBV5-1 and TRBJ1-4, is KAGVTQTPRYLIKTRGQQVTLSCSPISGHRSVSWYQQTPGQGLQFLFEYFSETQRNKGNFPGRFSGRQFSNSRSEMNVSTLELGDSALYLCASSLGAPTNEKLFFGSGTQLSVL.

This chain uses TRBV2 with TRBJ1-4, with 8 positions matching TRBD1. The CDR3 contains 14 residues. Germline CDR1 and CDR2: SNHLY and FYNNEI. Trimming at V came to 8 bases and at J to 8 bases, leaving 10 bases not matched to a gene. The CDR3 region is CASWDRFLGEKLFF. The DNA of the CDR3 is TGTGCCAGCTGGGACAGGTTTCTCGGAGAAAAACTGTTTTTT.

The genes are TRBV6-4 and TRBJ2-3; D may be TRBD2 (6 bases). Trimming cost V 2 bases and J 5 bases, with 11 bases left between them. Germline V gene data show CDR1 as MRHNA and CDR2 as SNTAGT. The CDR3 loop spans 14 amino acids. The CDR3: CASSDVGGKDTQYF. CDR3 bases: TGTGCCAGCAGTGACGTGGGCGGGAAAGATACGCAGTATTTT.

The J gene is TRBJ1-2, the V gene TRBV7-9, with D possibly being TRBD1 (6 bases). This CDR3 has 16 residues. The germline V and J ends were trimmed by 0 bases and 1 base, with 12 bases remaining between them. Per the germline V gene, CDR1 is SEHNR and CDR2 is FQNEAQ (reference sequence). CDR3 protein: CASSLAGQGFNYGYTF. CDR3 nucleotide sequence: TGTGCCAGCAGCTTAGCTGGGCAGGGGTTTAACTATGGCTACACCTTC.

CDR3 loop: CASSLGRGDTEAFF. DNA of the CDR3: TGTGCCAGCAGCTTAGGGAGGGGTGACACTGAAGCTTTCTTT. The genes are TRBV11-2 and TRBJ1-1; D possibly corresponds to TRBD1 (5 bases). The CDR3 extends over 14 amino acids. Trimming took off 1 base at V and 3 bases at J, with 9 bases between the two ends. Per the germline V gene, CDR1 is SGHAT and CDR2 is FQNNGV.

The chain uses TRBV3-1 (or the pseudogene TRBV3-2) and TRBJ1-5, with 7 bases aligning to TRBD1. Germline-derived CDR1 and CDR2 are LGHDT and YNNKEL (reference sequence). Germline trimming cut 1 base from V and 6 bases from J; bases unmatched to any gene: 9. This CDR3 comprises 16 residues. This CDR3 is CASSQAGGQGGQPQHF. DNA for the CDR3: TGTGCCAGCAGCCAAGCTGGCGGGCAGGGGGGTCAGCCCCAGCATTTT.

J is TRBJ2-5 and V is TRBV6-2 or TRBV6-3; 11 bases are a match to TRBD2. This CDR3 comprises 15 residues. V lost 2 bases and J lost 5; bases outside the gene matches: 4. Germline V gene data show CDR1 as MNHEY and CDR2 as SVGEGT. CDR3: CASSYGLAGGETQYF. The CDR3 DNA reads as TGTGCCAGCAGTTACGGGCTAGCGGGAGGTGAGACCCAGTACTTC.

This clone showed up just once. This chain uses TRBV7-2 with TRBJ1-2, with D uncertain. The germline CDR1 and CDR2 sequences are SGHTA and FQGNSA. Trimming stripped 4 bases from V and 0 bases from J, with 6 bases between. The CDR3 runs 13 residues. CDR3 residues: CASSSSANYGYTF. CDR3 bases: TGTGCCAGCAGCTCCTCCGCTAACTATGGCTACACCTTC.

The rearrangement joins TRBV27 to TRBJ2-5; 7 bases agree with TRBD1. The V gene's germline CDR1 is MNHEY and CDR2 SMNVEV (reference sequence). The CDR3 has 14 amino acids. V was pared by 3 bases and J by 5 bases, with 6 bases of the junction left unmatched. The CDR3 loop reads CASSLTGTMETQYF. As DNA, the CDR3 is TGTGCCAGCAGTTTGACAGGGACAATGGAGACCCAGTACTTC.

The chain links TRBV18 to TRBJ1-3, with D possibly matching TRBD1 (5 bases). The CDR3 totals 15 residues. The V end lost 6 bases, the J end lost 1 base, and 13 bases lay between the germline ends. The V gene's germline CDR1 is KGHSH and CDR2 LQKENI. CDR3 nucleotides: TGTGCCAGCTCCGGGGGAGTCCCATCTGGAAACACCATATATTTT. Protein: CASSGGVPSGNTIYF.

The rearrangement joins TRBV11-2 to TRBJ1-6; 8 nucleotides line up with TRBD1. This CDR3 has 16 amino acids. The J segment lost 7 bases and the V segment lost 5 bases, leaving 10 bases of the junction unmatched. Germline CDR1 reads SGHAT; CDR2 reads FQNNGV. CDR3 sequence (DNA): TGTGCCAGCAGCCCATCAGGACAGGGCCCAAATTCACCCCTCCACTTT. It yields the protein CASSPSGQGPNSPLHF.

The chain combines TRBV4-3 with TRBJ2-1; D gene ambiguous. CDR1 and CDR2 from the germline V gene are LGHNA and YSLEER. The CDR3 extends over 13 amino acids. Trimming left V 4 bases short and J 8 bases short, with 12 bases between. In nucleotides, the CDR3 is TGCGCCAGCAGCCTCATGATGGGCTATGAGCAGTTCTTC. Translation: CASSLMMGYEQFF.

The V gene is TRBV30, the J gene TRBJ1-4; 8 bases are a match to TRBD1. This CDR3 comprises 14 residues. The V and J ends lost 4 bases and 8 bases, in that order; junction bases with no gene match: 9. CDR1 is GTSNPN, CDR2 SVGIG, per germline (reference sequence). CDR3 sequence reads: CAWNAGTGWEKLFF. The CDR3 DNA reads TGTGCCTGGAACGCCGGGACAGGATGGGAAAAACTGTTTTTT.

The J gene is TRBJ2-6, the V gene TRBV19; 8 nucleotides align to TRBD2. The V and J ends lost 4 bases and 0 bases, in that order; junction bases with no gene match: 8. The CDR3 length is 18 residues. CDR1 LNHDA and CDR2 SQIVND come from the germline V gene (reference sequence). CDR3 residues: CASSSTSGYISGANVLTF. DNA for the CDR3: TGTGCCAGTAGTAGCACTAGCGGTTATATCTCTGGGGCCAACGTCCTGACTTTC.

CDR3 region: CASSVGGSPYEQYF. CDR3 DNA sequence: TGTGCCAGCAGCGTGGGGGGGTCCCCCTACGAGCAGTACTTC. J is TRBJ2-7 and V is TRBV9; TRBD2 matches at 7 bases. Looked up from germline, CDR1 is SGDLS and CDR2 is YYNGEE. There are 14 residues in the CDR3. V lost 2 bases, J lost 2 bases, and 4 bases stayed unmatched.